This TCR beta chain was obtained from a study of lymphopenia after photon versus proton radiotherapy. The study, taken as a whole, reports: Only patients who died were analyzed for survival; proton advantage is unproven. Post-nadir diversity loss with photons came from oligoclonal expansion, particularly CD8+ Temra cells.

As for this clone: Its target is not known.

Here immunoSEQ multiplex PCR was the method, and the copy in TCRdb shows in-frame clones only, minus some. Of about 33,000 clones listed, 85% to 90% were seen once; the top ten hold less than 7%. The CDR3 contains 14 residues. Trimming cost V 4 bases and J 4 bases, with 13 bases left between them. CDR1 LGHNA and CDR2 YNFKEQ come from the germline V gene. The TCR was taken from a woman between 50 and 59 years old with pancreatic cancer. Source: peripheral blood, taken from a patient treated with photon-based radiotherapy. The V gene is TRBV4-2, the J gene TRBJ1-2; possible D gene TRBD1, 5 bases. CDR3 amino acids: CASSREDGGYGYTF. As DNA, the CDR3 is TGTGCCAGCAGCCGAGAAGATGGGGGCTATGGCTACACCTTC.